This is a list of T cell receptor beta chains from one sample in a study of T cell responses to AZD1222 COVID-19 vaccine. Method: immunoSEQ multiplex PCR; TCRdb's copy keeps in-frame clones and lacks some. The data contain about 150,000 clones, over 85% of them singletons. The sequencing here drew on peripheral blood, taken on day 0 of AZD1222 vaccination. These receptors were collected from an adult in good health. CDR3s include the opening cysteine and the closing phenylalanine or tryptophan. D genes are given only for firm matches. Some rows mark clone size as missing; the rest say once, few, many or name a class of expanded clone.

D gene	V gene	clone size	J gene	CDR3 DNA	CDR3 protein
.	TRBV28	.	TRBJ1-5	TGTGCCAGCAGGGCCGGGACAACCGAGGCGCCCCAGCATTTT	CASRAGTTEAPQHF
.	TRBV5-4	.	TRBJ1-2	TGTGCCAGCAGCTTGGCCAATCTGGAGGTTCTCGGCTACACCTTC	CASSLANLEVLGYTF
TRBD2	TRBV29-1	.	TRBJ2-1	TGCAGCGTTCCCCTAGCGGAGTCCTACAATGAGCAGTTCTTC	CSVPLAESYNEQFF
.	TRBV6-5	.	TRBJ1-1	TGTGCCAGCAGTTACTCGAAGGTTGAAGCTTTCTTT	CASSYSKVEAFF
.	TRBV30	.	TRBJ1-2	TGTGCCTGGGCTGGGACCACCTATGGCTACACCTTC	CAWAGTTYGYTF
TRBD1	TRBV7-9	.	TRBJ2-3	TGTGCCAGCAGCAGACAGGGGACAGATACGCAGTATTTT	CASSRQGTDTQYF
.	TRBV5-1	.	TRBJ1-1	TGCGCCAGCAGCTTTAATGACCGCACTGAAGCTTTCTTT	CASSFNDRTEAFF
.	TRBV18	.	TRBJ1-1	TGTGCCAGCTCACCCGACACCGGGGAAATGAACACTGAAGCTTTCTTT	CASSPDTGEMNTEAFF
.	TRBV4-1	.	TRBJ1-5	TGCGCCAGCAGCCAAGACTCAAGGTCCCCATGGACTCAGCCCCAGCATTTT	CASSQDSRSPWTQPQHF
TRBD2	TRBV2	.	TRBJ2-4	TGTGCCAGCAGTGGGGGAGGGCCCAAAAACATTCAGTACTTC	CASSGGGPKNIQYF
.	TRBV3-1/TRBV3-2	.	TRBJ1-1	TGTGCCAGCAGCCAAGACGGGCGGTTGAACACTGAAGCTTTCTTT	CASSQDGRLNTEAFF
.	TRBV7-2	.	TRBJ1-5	TGTGCCAGCAGCTTAGTGGGGGAGAGCAATCAGCCCCAGCATTTT	CASSLVGESNQPQHF
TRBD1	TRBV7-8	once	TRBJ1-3	TGTGCCAGCAGCCCCCGACAGGGTGGGGTGGGAAACACCATATATTTT	CASSPRQGGVGNTIYF
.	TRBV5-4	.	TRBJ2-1	TGTGCCAGCAGCTTGGGAGGGCCTGTCGACAATGAGCAGTTCTTC	CASSLGGPVDNEQFF
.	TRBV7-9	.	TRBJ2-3	TGTGCCAGCAGCTCTACAACCACAGATACGCAGTATTTT	CASSSTTTDTQYF
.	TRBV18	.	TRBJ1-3	TGTGCCAGCTCACCAGAGGTTGCCACCAGCTCTGGAAACACCATATATTTT	CASSPEVATSSGNTIYF
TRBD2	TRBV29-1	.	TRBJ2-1	TGCAGCGTCCACGCCGGGACTAGCGGAGTTGACAATGAGCAGTTCTTC	CSVHAGTSGVDNEQFF
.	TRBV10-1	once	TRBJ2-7	TGCGCCAGCAGCCCCGGGGGCCTATCCTACGAGCAGTACTTC	CASSPGGLSYEQYF
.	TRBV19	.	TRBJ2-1	TGTGCCAGTAAAGCGGATGAGCAGTTCTTC	CASKADEQFF
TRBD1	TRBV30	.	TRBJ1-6	TGTGCCTGGATGACCCGGGACAGGGTGCGTAATTCACCCCTCCACTTT	CAWMTRDRVRNSPLHF
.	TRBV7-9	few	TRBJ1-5	TGTGCCAGCAGCCACCGGGACAAGAATCAGCCCCAGCATTTT	CASSHRDKNQPQHF
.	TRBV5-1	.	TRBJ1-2	TGCGCCAGCAGCGAGGACAGCTATTCGGATGGCTACACCTTC	CASSEDSYSDGYTF
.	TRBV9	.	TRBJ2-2	TGTGCCAGCAGCGTAGAGGGGCATGGCGGGGAGCTGTTTTTT	CASSVEGHGGELFF
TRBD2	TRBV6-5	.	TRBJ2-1	TGTGCCAGCAGTTACTCACAGCGGGAGTTCGATGAGCAGTTCTTC	CASSYSQREFDEQFF
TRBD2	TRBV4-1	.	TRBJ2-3	TGCGCCAGCAGCCACCGACTAGCGGGAGGGCCGAGCACAGATACGCAGTATTTT	CASSHRLAGGPSTDTQYF
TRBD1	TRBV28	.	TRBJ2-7	TGTGCCAGCAGTAGACCGACAGGGTTTGGGCACGAGCAGTACTTC	CASSRPTGFGHEQYF
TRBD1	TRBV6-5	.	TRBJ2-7	TGTGCCAGCAGTTACGGCCAGGGGGCACTGCGGGAGCAGTACTTC	CASSYGQGALREQYF
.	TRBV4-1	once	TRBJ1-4	TGCGCCAGCAGCCAAGTTTTGTATGAAAAACTGTTTTTT	CASSQVLYEKLFF
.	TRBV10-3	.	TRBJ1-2	TGTGCCATCAGTGAGCCGGGACGGAATAACTATGGCTACACCTTC	CAISEPGRNNYGYTF
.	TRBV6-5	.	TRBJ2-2	TGTGCCAGCAGTCCGGGACGATTCACCGGGGAGCTGTTTTTT	CASSPGRFTGELFF
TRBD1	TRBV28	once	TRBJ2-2	TGTGCCAGCAGTGCAGGGGGCACCGGGGAGCTGTTTTTT	CASSAGGTGELFF
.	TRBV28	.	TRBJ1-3	TGTGCCAGCAGTATGGAACTGGGAAGGTCTGGAAACACCATATATTTT	CASSMELGRSGNTIYF
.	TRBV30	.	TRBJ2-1	TGTGCCTGGAGTCGGGCAGGGCGGGCGACCTACAATGAGCAGTTCTTC	CAWSRAGRATYNEQFF
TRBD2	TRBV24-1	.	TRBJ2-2	TGTGCCACCAGTGATGGAAGCGGGAGAAGGGAGCTGTTTTTT	CATSDGSGRRELFF
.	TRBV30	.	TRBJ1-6	TGTGCCTGGAGTGTAGAGCCCGGCAGTCAAGGGGCACCCCTCCACTTT	CAWSVEPGSQGAPLHF
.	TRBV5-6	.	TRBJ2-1	TGTGCCAGCAGCTTGGTGGGAGTTACCTACAATGAGCAGTTCTTC	CASSLVGVTYNEQFF
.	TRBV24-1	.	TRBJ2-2	TGTGCCACCAGTGACCCGCGCTCGAACACCGGGGAGCTGTTTTTT	CATSDPRSNTGELFF
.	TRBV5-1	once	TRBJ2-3	TGCGCCAGCAGCTTGTCGGATAGCACAGATACGCAGTATTTT	CASSLSDSTDTQYF
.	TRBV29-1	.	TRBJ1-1	TGCAGCGTTGAAGGAGGGGTGGCTTTCTTT	CSVEGGVAFF
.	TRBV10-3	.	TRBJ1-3	TGTGCCATCAGGGACAGAAACACCATATATTTT	CAIRDRNTIYF
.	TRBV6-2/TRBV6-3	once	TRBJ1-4	TGTGCCAGCAGCCCTCGCACAGAGCGTTTGAATGAAAAACTGTTTTTT	CASSPRTERLNEKLFF
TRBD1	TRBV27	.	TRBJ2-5	TGTGCCAGCAGTTTATTTGGGACAGCGGAGACCCAGTACTTC	CASSLFGTAETQYF
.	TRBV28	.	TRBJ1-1	TGTGCCAGCAGTACCCCGAGGGAAGGGAACACTGAAGCTTTCTTT	CASSTPREGNTEAFF
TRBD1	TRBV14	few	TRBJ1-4	TGTGCCAGCAGCCAAGATGTTCGACAGGGATATGGAAAACTGTTTTTT	CASSQDVRQGYGKLFF
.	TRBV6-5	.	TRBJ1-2	TGTGCCAGCAGTTTGGGCAGAAACTATGGCTACACCTTC	CASSLGRNYGYTF
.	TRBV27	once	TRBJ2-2	TGTGCCAGCTGGGACAGCGGGAGTGACGGGGAGCTGTTTTTT	CASWDSGSDGELFF
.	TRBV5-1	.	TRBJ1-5	TGCGCCAGCAGCCTCCGGGGATATAGCAATCAGCCCCAGCATTTT	CASSLRGYSNQPQHF
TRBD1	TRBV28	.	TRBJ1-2	TGTGCCACCAGGGACAGGCCCGGTGACGTTTATGGCTACACCTTC	CATRDRPGDVYGYTF
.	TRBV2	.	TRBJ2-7	TGTGCCAGCAGTGAGGGAGACTACGAGCAGTACTTC	CASSEGDYEQYF
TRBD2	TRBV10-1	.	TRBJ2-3	TGCGCCAGCAGTACTAGCGGCACAGATACGCAGTATTTT	CASSTSGTDTQYF
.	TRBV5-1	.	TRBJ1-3	TGCGCCAGCAGCTTGTGGGGCGCGGGAGGAAACACCATATATTTT	CASSLWGAGGNTIYF
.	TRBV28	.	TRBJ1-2	TGTGCCAGCAGTTTATCTCTAAGCGTATATGGCTACACCTTC	CASSLSLSVYGYTF
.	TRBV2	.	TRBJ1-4	TGTGCTGGTCGGGACAATAATGAAAAACTGTTTTTT	CAGRDNNEKLFF